This T cell receptor beta chain emerged from a study of T-cell memory formation after mild COVID-19. General study points: Contracting CD8+ clones were enriched in EMRA, CD4+ mainly in CM and EM. Day 15 to 85 contracting clones showed balanced CD4/CD8; later expanders leaned CD4+.

MiXCR, applied by TCRdb to the 5' RACE reads, yields one record per CDR3 protein. The table lists hundreds of thousands of distinct CDR3 sequences, about a fifth of them singletons, with about 8.4% in the top ten. As for this clonotype: As yet, its antigen is unknown.

The CDR3 has 13 amino acids. V dropped 5 bases and J dropped 5 bases, with 11 bases sitting between them. Germline CDR1 and CDR2: MNHNS and SASEGT. The sequencing input was PBMCs or a T cell subset sorted from them (not recorded which). This receptor was taken from an adult woman who had mild COVID-19 (a few samples of this study predate the infection). Cell type and time point are not known. The genes are TRBV6-1 and TRBJ2-3; unclear D gene. CDR3: CASSYKVEDTQYF. CDR3 nucleotides: TGTGCCAGCAGTTACAAGGTCGAAGATACGCAGTATTTT.